The next 27 T cell receptor beta chains were all read from a single sample in a study of blood T cells in healthy people across ages. Combining a sample-barcoded 5' primer with a J-beta primer mix, a second PCR ran for roughly 7 to 12 cycles. Each CDR3 protein is one row after TCRdb ran MiXCR on the 5' RACE reads. The sample consists of some 700,000 distinct CDR3 sequences, about 24% of them appearing once. Input material: blood. The receptors derive from a man in his sixties or seventies in good health.

The chain uses TRBV19 and TRBJ2-1; a weak D match, TRBD2 (5 bases). The CDR3 covers 15 residues. Trimming pared 5 bases from V and 0 bases from J, leaving 11 bases between. The germline V gene encodes CDR1 LNHDA and CDR2 SQIVND (reference sequence). In DNA, the CDR3 is TGTGCCAGTAGTCTGCTAGCCCCCTCCTACAATGAGCAGTTCTTC. Amino acid sequence: CASSLLAPSYNEQFF.

In the case of this clonotype: One end of the junction does not line up with germline, which may come from a read error. The V and J genes are TRBV29-1 and TRBJ1-1; 7 nucleotides align to TRBD1. Germline V gene lookup returns CDR1 SQVTM and CDR2 ANQGSEA. This CDR3 comprises 12 residues. The CDR3 nucleotides are TGCGGCGTTCGGACAGGGAACACTGAAGCTTTCTTT. This gives the protein CGVRTGNTEAFF.

This clonotype showed up just a few times. The rearrangement links TRBV5-1 to TRBJ2-5, with D tentatively TRBD2 (6 bases). The CDR3 runs to 17 residues. V shed 0 bases and J shed 4 bases, with 19 bases lying between them. Germline lookup yields CDR1 SGHRS and CDR2 YFSETQ. CDR3 protein: CASSLGGFTRGGETQYF. As DNA, the CDR3 is TGCGCCAGCAGCTTGGGAGGATTCACCCGGGGAGGAGAGACCCAGTACTTC.

The chain couples TRBV6-5 to TRBJ1-6; tentative D call: TRBD1 (6 bases). V was shortened by 5 bases and J by 8 bases, with 16 bases between the two germline ends. Germline CDR1 is MNHEY and CDR2 is SVGAGI. The CDR3 sequence is 15 residues long. CDR3 in DNA: TGTGCCAGCAGTCTCATAACAGGGAGGGATTCACCCCTCCACTTT. It translates to CASSLITGRDSPLHF.

This clonotype was detected a few times. The chain carries TRBV20-1 and TRBJ1-4; unclear D gene. Germline assignment: CDR1 DFQATT and CDR2 SNEGSKA (reference sequence). Trimming took 1 base from V and 4 from J, leaving 13 bases between them. The CDR3 has 15 residues. This CDR3 is CSARGGNEFNEKLFF. Here the CDR3 DNA reads TGCAGTGCTAGAGGGGGTAACGAATTTAATGAAAAACTGTTTTTT.

This clonotype appeared a few times. The chain is built from TRBV28 and TRBJ2-1; 8 bases fit TRBD2. The germline V gene has CDR1 MDHEN and CDR2 SYDVKM. The CDR3 consists of 20 residues. Trimming cost V 3 bases and J 0 bases; bases outside gene matches: 16. In DNA form, the CDR3 reads TGTGCCAGCAGTTTGTCTCGACTAGCGCCGAAGATTAGCTCCTACAATGAGCAGTTCTTC. Its translation: CASSLSRLAPKISSYNEQFF.

The table lists this clonotype with a few counts. The CDR3 does not close with the conserved phenylalanine or tryptophan, likely indicating a read error. CDR3 nucleotide sequence: TGTGCCAGCAGCTCCGGGACAGGGGTCTACAATGAGCAGTTCCTC. Its translation: CASSSGTGVYNEQFL. The V call is TRBV7-3, the J call TRBJ2-1; the match to TRBD1 covers 10 bases. CDR3 length equals 15 residues. The J segment lost 3 bases and the V segment lost 4 bases, leaving 3 bases of the junction unmatched. Looked up from germline, CDR1 is SGHTA and CDR2 is FQGTGA.

V is TRBV9 and J is TRBJ1-2; 7 nucleotides align to TRBD1. CDR1 is SGDLS, CDR2 YYNGEE, per germline. J gave up 6 bases and V 4 bases, and 9 bases lay outside the gene matches. The length of the CDR3 is 14 residues. As DNA, the CDR3 is TGTGCCAGCAGCCCCCAGACAGGGAGAGATGGCTACACCTTC. Amino acid sequence: CASSPQTGRDGYTF. The complete variable domain, with remaining parts taken from reference TRBV9 and TRBJ1-2, reads DSGVTQTPKHLITATGQRVTLRCSPRSGDLSVYWYQQSLDQGLQFLIQYYNGEERAKGNILERFSAQQFPDLHSELNLSSLELGDSALYFCASSPQTGRDGYTFGSGTRLTVV.

This clonotype was seen more than once but under ten times. The gene calls are TRBV12-3 or TRBV12-4 and TRBJ2-7; a weak D match, TRBD2 (5 bases). The CDR3 runs 13 residues. V was clipped by 5 bases and J by 6 bases, with 14 bases between them. The CDR3 loop reads CASSPVEASEQYF. The CDR3 nucleotides are TGTGCCAGCAGTCCTGTGGAGGCTTCCGAGCAGTACTTC.

This clonotype showed up just a few times. The V and J genes are TRBV20-1 and TRBJ2-3; possible D gene TRBD2, 5 bases. Germline V lookup: CDR1 DFQATT, CDR2 SNEGSKA (reference sequence). The CDR3 length is 11 residues. Trimming took off 7 bases at V and 8 bases at J, with 13 bases between the two ends. The CDR3 nucleotides read TGCAGTGGGTCCACACGGGGTACGCAGTATTTT. Protein: CSGSTRGTQYF.

The chain has TRBV5-1 and TRBJ2-5, with D tentatively TRBD2 (6 bases). V was shortened by 9 bases and J by 2 bases, with 20 bases between the two germline ends. CDR1 SGHRS and CDR2 YFSETQ come from the germline V gene. This CDR3 region has 15 residues. This CDR3 is CATKDSGRQQETQYF. The DNA for the CDR3 is TGCGCCACCAAGGATAGTGGGAGGCAACAAGAGACCCAGTACTTC.

This clonotype has a handful of counts. The chain has TRBV7-9 and TRBJ2-5; D perhaps matches TRBD2 (5 bases). The closer fit of TRBJ2-7 to the DNA end suggests the J call may be wrong. Germline loops: CDR1 SEHNR, CDR2 FQNEAQ (reference sequence). There are 14 residues in the CDR3. CDR3 nucleotide sequence: TGTGCCAGCAGCTCCACCGGGATTACCTACGAGCAGTACTTC. Protein: CASSSTGITYEQYF.

The J gene is TRBJ2-6, the V gene TRBV5-1, with 9 positions matching TRBD1. V lost 0 bases and J lost 3; bases outside the gene matches: 4. Germline V gene lookup returns CDR1 SGHRS and CDR2 YFSETQ. The CDR3 spans 17 residues. The chain's CDR3 is CASSLGTGAYGANVLTF. The CDR3 DNA is TGCGCCAGCAGCTTGGGGACAGGGGCTTATGGGGCCAACGTCCTGACTTTC.

This clonotype was seen only a few times. The chain has TRBV20-1 and TRBJ1-4, with D uncertain. The CDR3 runs 12 residues. V shed 3 bases and J shed 7 bases, with 9 bases lying between them. Germline CDR1 is DFQATT and CDR2 is SNEGSKA (reference sequence). As DNA, the CDR3 is TGCAGTGCTAGTCCGGGGTTTGAAAAACTGTTTTTT. Its translation: CSASPGFEKLFF.

This clonotype was counted between two and nine times. This chain links TRBV5-1 with TRBJ1-4; possibly TRBD1 for D (6 bases). The germline V and J ends were trimmed by 0 bases and 6 bases, with 12 bases remaining between them. The germline V gene encodes CDR1 SGHRS and CDR2 YFSETQ. The CDR3 sequence is 15 residues long. CDR3 sequence: CASSLARTADEKLFF. The CDR3 nucleotides are TGCGCCAGCAGCTTGGCCCGGACAGCAGATGAAAAACTGTTTTTT.

V gene TRBV5-1 combines with J gene TRBJ2-3; no clear D. The CDR3 sequence is 14 residues long. The germline gives CDR1 SGHRS, CDR2 YFSETQ. Deletions cut 3 bases from V and 0 bases from J, with 8 bases between. The CDR3 sequence is CASSWATSTDTQYF. DNA for the CDR3: TGCGCCAGCAGCTGGGCGACTAGCACAGATACGCAGTATTTT.

This chain connects TRBV10-3 to TRBJ1-2, with D perhaps TRBD1 (6 bases). The CDR3 totals 14 residues. The V and J ends lost 6 bases and 4 bases respectively, with 15 bases between them. The germline V gene has CDR1 ENHRY and CDR2 SYGVKD. The CDR3 here is CAIRLPGGAYGYTF. In DNA form, the CDR3 reads TGTGCCATCAGGCTCCCGGGGGGCGCCTATGGCTACACCTTC.

The gene calls are TRBV10-3 and TRBJ2-7; tentative D call: TRBD1 (5 bases). V was clipped by 3 bases and J by 2 bases, with 11 bases between them. Germline V gene data show CDR1 as ENHRY and CDR2 as SYGVKD. The CDR3 extends over 14 amino acids. CDR3 loop: CAISEGVFAYEQYV. The CDR3 nucleotides are TGTGCCATCAGTGAAGGGGTCTTTGCCTACGAGCAGTACGTC.

This chain connects TRBV12-3 or TRBV12-4 to TRBJ2-5, with a tentative D call TRBD1 (5 bases). V lost 4 bases, J lost 5 bases, and 14 bases lay in between. There are 14 residues in the CDR3. CDR3 sequence reads: CASSSQWGRETQYF. CDR3 bases: TGTGCCAGCAGTTCTCAGTGGGGCCGGGAGACCCAGTACTTC.

This clonotype was counted a few times. The genes are TRBV3-1 and TRBJ1-2, with D hard to call. Trimming took off 0 bases at V and 6 bases at J, with 8 bases between the two ends. The CDR3 length is 13 residues. Per germline, CDR1 LGHDT and CDR2 YNNKEL (reference sequence). The CDR3 loop is CASSQEIEHGYTF. CDR3 bases: TGTGCCAGCAGCCAAGAAATTGAACATGGCTACACCTTC.

The CDR3 spells CASWPSGGNEQFF. The CDR3 DNA is TGTGCCAGCTGGCCATCGGGGGGGAATGAGCAGTTCTTC. This chain connects TRBV27 to TRBJ2-1; 8 bases align to TRBD2. Trimming removed 8 bases from V and 7 bases from J; junction bases left unmatched: 7. Germline CDR1 MNHEY, CDR2 SMNVEV (reference sequence). There are 13 residues in the CDR3.

Only a few counts were recorded for this clonotype. This chain connects TRBV4-3 to TRBJ1-2; no firm D call. The CDR3 totals 14 residues. V lost 0 bases to trimming and J lost 4 bases, with 9 bases between them. Germline assignment: CDR1 LGHNA and CDR2 YSLEER. CDR3 region: CASSQETAGYGYTF. DNA of the CDR3: TGCGCCAGCAGCCAAGAGACGGCGGGCTATGGCTACACCTTC.

This sequence joins TRBV24-1 and TRBJ2-5, with D perhaps TRBD1 (6 bases). Germline V lookup: CDR1 KGHDR, CDR2 SFDVKD. The length of the CDR3 is 13 residues. Trimming shortened V by 5 bases and J by 3 bases, and 9 bases separated the two germline ends. CDR3 nucleotides: TGTGCCACCAGTGGGGGACATGAAGAGACCCAGTACTTC. Its protein product is CATSGGHEETQYF.

This sequence joins TRBV6-4 and TRBJ1-1, with TRBD1 as a possible D gene (5 bases). Germline CDR1 reads MRHNA; CDR2 reads SNTAGT. V shed 5 bases and J shed 4 bases, with 20 bases lying between them. The CDR3 runs to 16 residues. CDR3 sequence (DNA): TGTGCCAGCAGTCCCGAGGGAAGGGCAAGGGGCACTGAAGCTTTCTTT. It encodes CASSPEGRARGTEAFF.

This clonotype was counted between two and nine times. The CDR3 coding sequence is TGTGCCAGCAGCGGATGGACTAGCGGGGATCATACGCAGTATTTT. Amino acids: CASSGWTSGDHTQYF. The genes are TRBV7-8 and TRBJ2-3; 12 bases are a match to TRBD2. CDR1 SGHVS and CDR2 FQNEAQ come from the germline V gene. There are 15 residues in the CDR3. Losses at the gene ends were 5 bases for V and 7 bases for J; bases not matched to a gene: 7. The full variable domain, with the rest looked up from reference TRBV7-8 and TRBJ2-3, is GAGVSQSPRYKVAKRGQDVALRCDPISGHVSLFWYQQALGQGPEFLTYFQNEAQLDKSGLPSDRFFAERPEGSVSTLKIQRTQQEDSAVYLCASSGWTSGDHTQYFGPGTRLTVL.

The chain is built from TRBV7-6 and TRBJ2-1, with TRBD2 as a possible D gene (6 bases). This CDR3 has 18 amino acids. V lost 5 bases, J lost 5 bases, and 25 bases lay in between. In germline, CDR1 is SGHVS, CDR2 FNYEAQ. CDR3 DNA: TGTGCCAGCAGCCGGAAGACACCGACTAGGACCACACACAATGAGCAGTTCTTC. As protein: CASSRKTPTRTTHNEQFF.

The genes are TRBV4-3 and TRBJ1-2; D remains unclear. Trimming took 0 bases from V and 5 from J, leaving 7 bases between them. The CDR3 runs 13 residues. Germline assignment: CDR1 LGHNA and CDR2 YSLEER. The CDR3 sequence is CASSQDTWYGYTF. The CDR3 bases are TGCGCCAGCAGCCAAGATACTTGGTATGGCTACACCTTC.